Below, 16 T cell receptor beta chains from the same sample are listed, as sequenced in a study of metastatic and nonmetastatic thyroid tumors. Thyroid surgery was performed in patients who had received no treatment beforehand. TCRdb ran MiXCR on the PCR reads. This table has 50,000 to 60,000 clones, roughly a sixth appearing once. The sequenced sample consisted of blood. The receptors come from a female donor with papillary thyroid cancer or a benign thyroid nodule (not recorded which). Some clones in this sample may be carry-over from other donors' samples.

The chain has TRBV11-2 and TRBJ2-7; D perhaps matches TRBD1 (7 bases). Germline loops: CDR1 SGHAT, CDR2 FQNNGV. The CDR3 has 11 residues. The V end lost 5 bases, the J end lost 6 bases, and 8 bases lay between the germline ends. The CDR3 DNA is TGTGCCAGCAGCCAGGGGGGCGAGCAGTACTTC. It specifies CASSQGGEQYF.

This clone was picked up a small number of times. This may be a read error: a much more frequent sequence differs by one nucleotide. The rearrangement uses TRBV6-1 and TRBJ2-1; 7 bases match TRBD1. The V segment lost 11 bases and the J segment 5 bases; nucleotides outside the gene matches: 9. This CDR3 region has 13 residues. Germline CDR1 and CDR2: MNHNS and SASEGT. DNA for the CDR3: TGTGCCTGCCGACAGGGTTACAACAATGAGCAGTTCTTC. Its translation is CACRQGYNNEQFF.

This clone was observed many times. V is TRBV20-1 and J is TRBJ2-5; TRBD2 matches 9 bases. Per the germline V gene, CDR1 is DFQATT and CDR2 is SNEGSKA (reference sequence). V shed 3 bases and J 5 bases; nucleotides not matched to a gene: 16. The CDR3 runs 17 residues. Here the CDR3 reads CSASRLAGPLIGETQYF. DNA of the CDR3: TGCAGTGCTAGTAGGCTAGCGGGACCTTTAATTGGGGAGACCCAGTACTTC.

In this sample, this clone turned up a few times. A much more abundant neighbour one base away suggests this may be a read error. The V and J genes are TRBV28 and TRBJ2-7, with D unresolved. Germline lookup yields CDR1 MDHEN and CDR2 SYDVKM. The CDR3 spans 11 residues. This chain's CDR3 is CLCAQNYERYF. Written as DNA, the CDR3 is TGTTTATGTGCACAAAACTACGAGCGGTACTTC.

This sequence joins TRBV5-1 and TRBJ2-2; D not certain. Germline CDR1 SGHRS, CDR2 YFSETQ. V lost 4 bases, J lost 7 bases, and 23 bases lay in between. The CDR3 covers 17 residues. CDR3 in DNA: TGCGCCAGCAGCCCCCGAACCGTTAGTAACCCCGGCGGGGAGCTGTTTTTT. Amino acids: CASSPRTVSNPGGELFF.

This clone was detected ten times or more. The rearrangement links TRBV7-6 to TRBJ2-7; perhaps TRBD1 as D (6 bases). The V end was cut by 4 bases, the J end by 6 bases, with 13 bases between. The germline gives CDR1 SGHVS, CDR2 FNYEAQ. This CDR3 comprises 13 residues. The CDR3 DNA reads as TGTGCCAGCAGCTCAGAGACAGGTTCCGAGCAGTACTTC. This sequence encodes CASSSETGSEQYF.

This clone was picked up many times. The rearrangement joins TRBV5-5 to TRBJ1-2, with TRBD1 matching 8 bases. In germline, CDR1 is SGHKS, CDR2 YYEKEE (reference sequence). The CDR3 spans 14 residues. V lost 0 bases and J lost 7; bases outside the gene matches: 5. The CDR3 loop is CASSLDPRGPGYTF. In nucleotides, the CDR3 is TGTGCCAGCAGCTTGGACCCCAGGGGGCCTGGCTACACCTTC.

Only a few counts were recorded for this clone. The chain links TRBV28 to TRBJ2-7; tentatively, D is TRBD2 (5 bases). CDR3 length equals 16 residues. Per the germline V gene, CDR1 is MDHEN and CDR2 is SYDVKM. Trimming shortened V by 3 bases and J by 0 bases, and 15 bases separated the two germline ends. The CDR3 sequence: CASSFSSGSRSYEQYF. CDR3 DNA sequence: TGTGCCAGCAGTTTTTCGTCGGGATCCCGCTCCTACGAGCAGTACTTC.

This clone was found many times. The V gene is TRBV4-1, the J gene TRBJ1-5; 8 nucleotides match TRBD1. The V gene's germline CDR1 is MGHRA and CDR2 YSYEKL. The CDR3 consists of 18 residues. V shed 0 bases and J 4 bases; nucleotides not matched to a gene: 11. CDR3 DNA: TGCGCCAGCAGCCAAGAACCACTACTACAGGGGGGGAATCAGCCCCAGCATTTT. It specifies CASSQEPLLQGGNQPQHF.

The chain joins TRBV20-1 to TRBJ1-5, with 9 positions matching TRBD1. Germline CDR1 and CDR2: DFQATT and SNEGSKA (reference sequence). There are 15 residues in the CDR3. V was pared by 4 bases and J by 6 bases, with 10 bases of the junction left unmatched. The CDR3 DNA sequence: TGCAGTGCTATAGCCCGCACAGGGGGCGGTCAGCCCCAGCATTTT. Encoded protein: CSAIARTGGGQPQHF.

This clone has a count of ten or more. The V gene is TRBV20-1, the J gene TRBJ2-2; D is possibly TRBD2 (6 bases). Germline CDR1 DFQATT, CDR2 SNEGSKA (reference sequence). The length of the CDR3 is 15 residues. The V gene lost 1 base and the J gene lost 4 bases, with 13 bases spanning the gap. The CDR3 region has the DNA TGCAGTGCTAGAGGGGGAGGAAAAAGCACCGGGGAGCTGTTTTTT. The encoded protein is CSARGGGKSTGELFF.

This clone was picked up many times. The J gene is TRBJ2-2, the V gene TRBV9; D remains ambiguous. The V end lost 3 bases, the J end lost 0 bases, and 9 bases lay between the germline ends. This CDR3 is built from 15 residues. The germline gives CDR1 SGDLS, CDR2 YYNGEE. The CDR3 nucleotides are TGTGCCAGCAGCGACGGCGGCGCGAACACCGGGGAGCTGTTTTTT. This gives the protein CASSDGGANTGELFF.

This clone was detected many times. The V and J genes are TRBV7-2 and TRBJ2-3; D is unresolved. The CDR3 consists of 19 residues. Germline loops: CDR1 SGHTA, CDR2 FQGNSA. V was pared by 3 bases and J by 0 bases, with 22 bases between. This CDR3 reads CASSFPFRSGRRSTDTQYF. CDR3 nucleotides: TGTGCCAGCAGCTTTCCCTTCCGATCCGGACGTAGAAGCACAGATACGCAGTATTTT.

This clone was recorded many times. One junction end does not reproduce the germline sequence, and a read error may be involved. V usage is TRBV19 and J usage is TRBJ2-7, with TRBD2 as a possible D gene (5 bases). Germline V gene sequence: CDR1 LNHDA, CDR2 SQIVND (reference sequence). The CDR3 has 18 amino acids. The CDR3 sequence: CASSGRPQQNPESREHYF. DNA for the CDR3: TGTGCCAGTAGTGGAAGACCCCAGCAGAATCCCGAATCGAGGGAGCATTACTTC.

This clone was seen at least ten times. The chain couples TRBV27 to TRBJ2-5; D gene unclear. Trimming took off 4 bases at V and 3 bases at J, with 15 bases between the two ends. This CDR3 comprises 15 residues. Germline CDR1 is MNHEY and CDR2 is SMNVEV (reference sequence). The CDR3 DNA reads as TGTGCCAGCAGTTCCGTCACACAAGGAGAAGAGACCCAGTACTTC. Encoded protein: CASSSVTQGEETQYF.

This clone was detected ten times or more. The J gene is TRBJ2-7, the V gene TRBV27; 11 bases match TRBD1. The germline V gene encodes CDR1 MNHEY and CDR2 SMNVEV (reference sequence). The CDR3 sequence is 15 residues long. After removal of 7 bases from V and 6 bases from J, the junction contained 11 bases not matched to a gene. The DNA for the CDR3 is TGTGCCAGCACTTTGACCGGACAGGGGGCGGGCGAGCAGTACTTC. It translates to CASTLTGQGAGEQYF.